This T cell receptor (beta chain) was sequenced in a study of blood T cell repertoires in COVID-19. Overall study context: COVID-19 samples, acute and convalescent, were from the United States, Italy and Spain. The cDNA or gDNA used as material had been derived from T cells, B-cell-depleted T cells, or PBMCs.

In the study's own analysis: By means of reference gene primer amplification, nucleated cell counts were estimated. Libraries were prepared by immunoSEQ multiplex PCR; TCRdb keeps only in-frame clonotypes and omits some of them. That table supplies the V and J calls and clone size; D and trimming were determined from the DNA. The table records around 300,000 clones, around nine tenths of them present only once. This clone was detected only once. CDR1 is SQVTM and CDR2 is ANQGSEA in the germline V gene. This CDR3 has 14 amino acids. V lost 1 base, J lost 5 bases, and 15 bases lay in between. Material: peripheral blood. The V gene is TRBV29-1, the J gene TRBJ2-7; the D gene is possibly TRBD2 (6 bases). The TCR originated in a woman in her thirties or forties who had recovered from COVID-19. The CDR3 protein is CSVEGAGMRDEQYF. DNA of the CDR3: TGCAGCGTTGAAGGTGCGGGAATGAGGGACGAGCAGTACTTC.